The present entry profiles one T cell receptor (beta chain) with its context. The CDR3 is made up of 15 amino acids. With V trimmed by 5 bases and J by 0 bases, 6 bases remained unmatched. The germline gives CDR1 SGHAT, CDR2 FQNNGV. This record belongs to a study of T cell responses to AZD1222 COVID-19 vaccine. Some clones are missing from TCRdb's copy, which holds only in-frame ones; the method was immunoSEQ multiplex PCR. Among about 140,000 clones listed, roughly 90% were seen once. The rearrangement links TRBV11-2 to TRBJ1-1; 7 bases are a match to TRBD1. This sample comprised peripheral blood, obtained on day 0 of AZD1222 vaccination. This sequence was found in an adult in good health. CDR3 loop: CASSPTGAVNTEAFF. As DNA, the CDR3 is TGTGCCAGCAGCCCCACAGGGGCAGTGAACACTGAAGCTTTCTTT.